Presented here are 17 T cell receptor beta chains from one specimen sequenced in a study of beta chain features in type 1 diabetes. Overall study findings and caveats: Across all four CD4+ subsets, people with type 1 diabetes showed modestly shorter TCRB CDR3s.

Their antigens remain unidentified. Expressed TCRB transcripts were sequenced because the entire RNA isolate underwent reverse transcription. The method was immunoSEQ multiplex PCR; TCRdb's version includes in-frame clones alone and lacks a portion of them. The table shows under 200,000 clones, with about 9% occurring only once. Sequenced: central memory CD4+ T cells from blood. Receptors were obtained from a woman in her late teens or twenties with type 1 diabetes.

This clone was detected only a few times. The rearrangement uses TRBV7-8 and TRBJ2-7; 11 nucleotides line up with TRBD1. This CDR3 spans 16 amino acids. Germline trimming cut 4 bases from V and 3 bases from J; bases unmatched to any gene: 8. Germline V gene data show CDR1 as SGHVS and CDR2 as FQNEAQ. The CDR3 sequence is CASSSQLGTGGYEQYF. CDR3 DNA sequence: TGTGCCAGCAGCTCGCAGCTCGGGACAGGGGGCTACGAGCAGTACTTC.

A few counts support this clone. The V and J genes are TRBV4-1 and TRBJ2-2; the match to TRBD2 covers 10 bases. Germline V gene sequence: CDR1 MGHRA, CDR2 YSYEKL. J was trimmed by 1 base and V by 0 bases; bases with no gene match: 2. The CDR3 extends over 17 amino acids. CDR3 DNA: TGCGCCAGCAGCCAAGATTGGACTAGCGGGAACACCGGGGAGCTGTTTTTT. Residues: CASSQDWTSGNTGELFF.

This rearrangement joins TRBV5-1 to TRBJ2-2; TRBD1 might be the D (5 bases). The CDR3 is made up of 15 amino acids. Trimming pared 1 base from V and 6 bases from J, leaving 13 bases between. Germline V lookup: CDR1 SGHRS, CDR2 YFSETQ. The CDR3: CASSLLQGTSGELFF. In nucleotides, the CDR3 is TGCGCCAGCAGCTTGTTGCAGGGAACATCCGGGGAGCTGTTTTTT.

This clone was found a few times. The V call is TRBV28, the J call TRBJ2-2; 8 bases agree with TRBD2. CDR1 is MDHEN and CDR2 is SYDVKM in the germline V gene. V was pared by 3 bases and J by 7 bases, with 10 bases of the junction left unmatched. The CDR3 totals 16 residues. The CDR3 sequence is CASSLPGRAKGGELFF. DNA for the CDR3: TGTGCCAGCAGTTTGCCCGGGAGGGCCAAGGGCGGGGAGCTGTTTTTT.

The chain recombines TRBV6-6 with TRBJ2-3; D not resolved. V was trimmed by 2 bases and J by 5 bases, leaving 8 bases between them. The length of the CDR3 is 13 residues. Germline V gives CDR1 MNHNY, CDR2 SVGAGI (reference sequence). The CDR3 region is CASSYRLVDTQYF. The CDR3 nucleotides are TGTGCCAGCAGTTACCGACTCGTAGATACGCAGTATTTT.

This chain links TRBV29-1 with TRBJ2-5, with 9 bases that match TRBD2. V gave up 2 bases and J gave up 2 bases; unmatched junction bases: 21. This CDR3 comprises 20 residues. Germline lookup yields CDR1 SQVTM and CDR2 ANQGSEA. The CDR3 nucleotides read TGCAGCGTTGAATTTCTACCTAGCGGGACATGGGCAAGAGGGCAAGAGACCCAGTACTTC. This codes for CSVEFLPSGTWARGQETQYF.

The chain employs TRBV6-5 and TRBJ2-7; 9 nucleotides match TRBD2. This CDR3 region has 15 residues. Germline V gene lookup returns CDR1 MNHEY and CDR2 SVGAGI. V shed 2 bases and J 4 bases; nucleotides not matched to a gene: 6. The CDR3 reads CASSYGSGGGYEQYF. The CDR3 DNA follows: TGTGCCAGCAGTTACGGTAGCGGGGGAGGGTACGAGCAGTACTTC.

CDR3 sequence reads: CSVESTGTGELFF. CDR3 nucleotides: TGCAGCGTTGAATCAACAGGGACCGGGGAGCTGTTTTTT. This rearrangement joins TRBV29-1 to TRBJ2-2; weak D call: TRBD1 (6 bases). The V gene's germline CDR1 is SQVTM and CDR2 ANQGSEA. This CDR3 is built from 13 residues. V lost 2 bases and J lost 5, with 9 bases in between.

V usage is TRBV7-2 and J usage is TRBJ2-5, with a tentative D call TRBD2 (5 bases). The germline gives CDR1 SGHTA, CDR2 FQGNSA. Trimming removed 6 bases at V and 8 bases at J, with 16 bases between. This CDR3 region has 13 residues. The CDR3 is CASRTPPGETQYF. The CDR3 bases are TGTGCCAGCAGAACCCCCCCCGGGGAAACCCAGTACTTC.

The chain has TRBV27 and TRBJ2-1; tentative D call: TRBD1 (6 bases). V was shortened by 5 bases and J by 3 bases, with 14 bases between the two germline ends. CDR3 length: 15 residues. CDR1 and CDR2 (germline): MNHEY, SMNVEV (reference sequence). The CDR3 loop reads CASSAQGPNYNEQFF. The CDR3 DNA sequence: TGTGCCAGCAGTGCACAGGGCCCCAACTACAATGAGCAGTTCTTC.

The chain has TRBV11-2 and TRBJ2-6; tentatively, D is TRBD1 (5 bases). V was shortened by 5 bases and J by 0 bases, with 14 bases between the two germline ends. This CDR3 has 17 amino acids. Germline CDR1 SGHAT, CDR2 FQNNGV. Here the CDR3 DNA reads TGTGCCAGCAGCCCGAACTTAGACAGCTCTGGGGCCAACGTCCTGACTTTC. It translates to CASSPNLDSSGANVLTF.

This chain links TRBV28 with TRBJ1-2; TRBD1 agrees at 9 bases. J lost 7 bases, V lost 2 bases, and 5 bases had no gene match. The CDR3 totals 14 residues. The germline gives CDR1 MDHEN, CDR2 SYDVKM. The CDR3 loop is CASSLGDRAGGYTF. In DNA, the CDR3 is TGTGCCAGCAGTTTAGGGGACAGGGCGGGTGGCTACACCTTC.

This rearrangement joins TRBV7-9 to TRBJ2-1; D perhaps matches TRBD1 (6 bases). The germline V and J ends were trimmed by 5 bases and 5 bases, with 10 bases remaining between them. CDR3 length equals 13 residues. CDR1 SEHNR and CDR2 FQNEAQ come from the germline V gene (reference sequence). CDR3 sequence reads: CASSLNRDNEQFF. CDR3 nucleotides: TGTGCCAGCAGCCTTAACAGGGACAATGAGCAGTTCTTC.

The chain recombines TRBV10-3 with TRBJ2-3; possibly TRBD1 for D (6 bases). V dropped 5 bases and J dropped 3 bases, with 9 bases sitting between them. Germline CDR1 ENHRY, CDR2 SYGVKD. The CDR3 runs 13 residues. The CDR3 coding sequence is TGTGCCATCAGTCCCGGGACAACAGATACGCAGTATTTT. This sequence encodes CAISPGTTDTQYF.

Only a few counts were recorded for this clone. The V call is TRBV29-1, the J call TRBJ1-6, with a tentative D call TRBD1 (6 bases). V was cut by 4 bases and J by 5 bases, with 9 bases left in between. Germline CDR1 and CDR2: SQVTM and ANQGSEA. This CDR3 is 13 amino acids long. The CDR3 region has the DNA TGCAGCGTTGGAACAGGGAATAATTCACCCCTCCACTTT. It translates to CSVGTGNNSPLHF.

A few counts support this clone. The sample carries other DNA sequences with the same CDR3. The gene calls are TRBV7-2 and TRBJ2-1; 10 bases align to TRBD2. The CDR3 covers 13 residues. Unmatched junction bases numbered 2, after V lost 6 bases and J lost 6 bases. Germline CDR1 is SGHTA and CDR2 is FQGNSA. The CDR3 DNA follows: TGTGCCAGCAGTCGGACTAGCGGCAATGAGCAGTTCTTC. Its protein is CASSRTSGNEQFF.

This clone was seen more than once but under ten times. The rearrangement uses TRBV5-1 and TRBJ2-3, with D uncertain. The CDR3 spans 14 residues. Between the trimmed V and J ends, which lost 4 bases and 2 bases, there was a span of 11 bases. Germline CDR1 is SGHRS and CDR2 is YFSETQ. The CDR3 DNA reads TGCGCCAGCAGCCCTGGTGCTACCACAGATACGCAGTATTTT. Amino acids: CASSPGATTDTQYF.